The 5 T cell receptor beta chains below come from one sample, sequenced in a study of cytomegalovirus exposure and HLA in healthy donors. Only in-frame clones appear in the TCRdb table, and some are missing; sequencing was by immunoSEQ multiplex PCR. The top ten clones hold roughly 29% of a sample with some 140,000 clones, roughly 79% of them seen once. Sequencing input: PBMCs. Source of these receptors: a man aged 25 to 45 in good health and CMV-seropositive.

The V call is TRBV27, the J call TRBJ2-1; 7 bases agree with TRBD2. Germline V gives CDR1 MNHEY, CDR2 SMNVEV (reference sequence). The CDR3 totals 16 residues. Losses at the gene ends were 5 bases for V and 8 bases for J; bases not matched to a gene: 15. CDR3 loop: CASSPPGGSRWDEQFF. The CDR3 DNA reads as TGTGCCAGCAGTCCCCCCGGCGGGAGTCGTTGGGATGAGCAGTTCTTC.

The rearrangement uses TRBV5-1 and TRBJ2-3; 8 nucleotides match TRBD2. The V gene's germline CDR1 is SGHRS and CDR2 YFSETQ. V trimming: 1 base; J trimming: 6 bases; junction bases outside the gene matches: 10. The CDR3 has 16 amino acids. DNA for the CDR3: TGCGCCAGCAGCTTGCTACTAGCGGAACAAGGGGATACGCAGTATTTT. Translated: CASSLLLAEQGDTQYF.

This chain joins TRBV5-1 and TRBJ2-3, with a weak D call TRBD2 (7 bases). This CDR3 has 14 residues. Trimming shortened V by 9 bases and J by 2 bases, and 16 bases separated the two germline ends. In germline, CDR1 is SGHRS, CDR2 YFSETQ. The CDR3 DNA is TGCGCCACCGGAGGGGGGGAGGTCACAGATACGCAGTATTTT. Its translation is CATGGGEVTDTQYF.

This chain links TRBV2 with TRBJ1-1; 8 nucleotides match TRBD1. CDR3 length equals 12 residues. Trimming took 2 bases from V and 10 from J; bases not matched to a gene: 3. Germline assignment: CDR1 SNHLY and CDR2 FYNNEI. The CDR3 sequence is CASSEFDRGAFF. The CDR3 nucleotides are TGTGCCAGCAGTGAATTTGACAGGGGAGCTTTCTTT.

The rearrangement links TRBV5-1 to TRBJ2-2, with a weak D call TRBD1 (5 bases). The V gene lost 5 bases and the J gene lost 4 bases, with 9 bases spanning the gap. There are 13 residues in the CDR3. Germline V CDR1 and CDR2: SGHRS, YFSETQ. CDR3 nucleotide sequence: TGCGCCAGCAGGGCAGGGTTCACCGGGGAGCTGTTTTTT. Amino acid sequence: CASRAGFTGELFF.